These T cell receptor beta chains were read from a single sample in a study of healthy donors' naive CD4 and CD8 T cells. TCRdb re-called the reads through MiXCR, storing one row per CDR3 protein. The sample records about 200,000 distinct CDR3 sequences, around 80% being singletons. The specimen sequenced was naive CD4+ and CD8+ T cells sorted from blood, pooled from several donors. The receptors come from a pool of human donors in good health; the sample pools cells from several healthy donors. CDR3s include the opening cysteine and the closing phenylalanine or tryptophan. The D gene is left open where the match is weak. A clone size is listed for some rows: how often the clone was seen (once, few, many), or a class if it is expanded.

-,TRBJ1-1,-,TRBV18,CASSQGVPNTEAFF,TGTGCCAGCTCACAGGGTGTCCCAAACACTGAAGCTTTCTTT
once,TRBJ1-2,TRBD1,TRBV6-6,CASSKQGNYGYTF,TGTGCCAGCAGTAAACAGGGGAACTATGGCTACACCTTC
-,TRBJ2-7,TRBD1,TRBV6-5,CASGRQGNYEQYF,TGTGCCAGCGGGCGACAGGGTAACTACGAGCAGTACTTC
-,TRBJ1-5,-,TRBV19,CASSWSGDSNQPQHF,TGTGCCAGTAGTTGGTCCGGCGATAGCAATCAGCCCCAGCATTTT
-,TRBJ1-3,-,TRBV20-1,CSARKSRVGSGNTIYF,TGCAGTGCTAGGAAGTCTCGGGTCGGGTCTGGAAACACCATATATTTT
once,TRBJ1-2,TRBD1,TRBV5-1,CASSKVDRGNYGYTF,TGCGCCAGCAGCAAGGTGGACAGGGGGAACTATGGCTACACCTTC
few,TRBJ2-1,-,TRBV12-3/TRBV12-4,CASNKGRSHMDEQFF,TGTGCCAGCAATAAGGGGAGATCCCATATGGATGAGCAGTTCTTC
-,TRBJ1-5,-,TRBV15,CATSYGNNQPQHF,TGTGCCACCAGCTACGGCAACAATCAGCCCCAGCATTTT
-,TRBJ2-3,-,TRBV7-8,CASSLRPLERPSTDTQYF,TGTGCCAGCAGCTTACGCCCGTTGGAGCGGCCTAGCACAGATACGCAGTATTTT
-,TRBJ1-2,-,TRBV29-1,CSAIPGRLNYGYTF,TGCAGCGCAATTCCAGGGAGACTAAACTATGGCTACACCTTC
once,TRBJ2-1,-,TRBV6-2/TRBV6-3,CASSYGSGMVYYNEQFF,TGTGCCAGCAGTTATGGGAGCGGTATGGTCTACTACAATGAGCAGTTCTTC
once,TRBJ2-1,-,TRBV30,CAWSGSGNEQFF,TGTGCCTGGAGTGGATCTGGTAATGAGCAGTTCTTC
-,TRBJ1-2,-,TRBV19,CASSMTRPTRGNYGYTF,TGTGCCAGTAGTATGACCCGCCCGACACGGGGTAACTATGGCTACACCTTC
few,TRBJ1-2,-,TRBV6-5,CASSYSTGERGNYGYTF,TGTGCCAGCAGTTACTCGACCGGGGAAAGGGGAAACTATGGCTACACCTTC
-,TRBJ2-7,TRBD1,TRBV11-2,CASSTGTDGYEQYF,TGTGCCAGCAGCACGGGGACAGACGGCTACGAGCAGTACTTC
once,TRBJ2-1,-,TRBV6-5,CASSPQGKGLNEQFF,TGTGCCAGCAGTCCACAGGGTAAGGGTCTGAATGAGCAGTTCTTC
-,TRBJ1-2,TRBD1,TRBV5-1,CASSLPTGGYGYTF,TGCGCCAGCAGCTTGCCAACAGGGGGCTATGGCTACACCTTC
few,TRBJ1-5,-,TRBV6-6,CASSYGGTRPQHF,TGTGCCAGCAGTTACGGCGGAACTAGACCCCAGCATTTT
-,TRBJ1-2,TRBD1,TRBV19,CASSIGTGANYGYTF,TGTGCCAGTAGTATAGGGACAGGGGCCAACTATGGCTACACCTTC
-,TRBJ1-1,-,TRBV5-5,CASGPRGNTEAFF,TGTGCCAGCGGCCCTCGAGGGAACACTGAAGCTTTCTTT
-,TRBJ2-7,TRBD1,TRBV14,CASSQIEGQVYEQYF,TGTGCCAGCAGCCAAATAGAAGGACAGGTCTACGAGCAGTACTTC
-,TRBJ1-6,-,TRBV29-1,CSVERGSPLHF,TGCAGCGTTGAAAGAGGTTCACCCCTCCACTTT
few,TRBJ2-7,TRBD1,TRBV19,CASSNPGTGIPYEQYF,TGTGCCAGTAGTAATCCTGGGACAGGAATCCCCTACGAGCAGTACTTC
-,TRBJ1-3,-,TRBV29-1,CSVDPSTPSGNTIYF,TGCAGCGTTGACCCTAGTACCCCCTCTGGAAACACCATATATTTT
-,TRBJ2-1,-,TRBV11-2,CASSLDSWTYNEQFF,TGTGCCAGCAGCTTAGATAGTTGGACCTACAATGAGCAGTTCTTC
few,TRBJ1-1,-,TRBV30,CAWSVSLTTEAFF,TGTGCCTGGAGTGTTTCCTTGACCACTGAAGCTTTCTTT
few,TRBJ1-2,-,TRBV20-1,CSARGPRGRENNYGYTF,TGCAGTGCTAGAGGCCCACGGGGCAGGGAGAATAACTATGGCTACACCTTC
-,TRBJ1-2,TRBD1,TRBV29-1,CSVEGALTGRPLYGYTF,TGCAGCGTTGAAGGTGCCCTGACAGGGAGACCTCTTTATGGCTACACCTTC
-,TRBJ1-2,-,TRBV6-5,CASSYPARANYGYTF,TGTGCCAGCAGTTACCCGGCCCGGGCGAACTATGGCTACACTTTC